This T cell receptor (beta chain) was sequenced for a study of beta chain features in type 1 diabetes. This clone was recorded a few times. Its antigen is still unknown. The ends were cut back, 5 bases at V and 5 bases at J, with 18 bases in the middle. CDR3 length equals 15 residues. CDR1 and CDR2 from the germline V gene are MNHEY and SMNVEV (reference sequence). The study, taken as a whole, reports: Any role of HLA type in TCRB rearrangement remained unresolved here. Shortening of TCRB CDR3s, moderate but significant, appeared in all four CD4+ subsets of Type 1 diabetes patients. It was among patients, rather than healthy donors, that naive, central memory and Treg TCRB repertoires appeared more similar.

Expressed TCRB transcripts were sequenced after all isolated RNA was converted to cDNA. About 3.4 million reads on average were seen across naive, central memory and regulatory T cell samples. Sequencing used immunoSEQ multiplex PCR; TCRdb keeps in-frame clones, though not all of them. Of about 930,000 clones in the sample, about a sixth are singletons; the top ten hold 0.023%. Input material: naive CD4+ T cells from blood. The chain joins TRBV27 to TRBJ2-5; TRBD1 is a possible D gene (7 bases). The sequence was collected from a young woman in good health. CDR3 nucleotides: TGTGCCAGCAGTCTGGGAGACAGGGCGGGGGAGACCCAGTACTTC. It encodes CASSLGDRAGETQYF.